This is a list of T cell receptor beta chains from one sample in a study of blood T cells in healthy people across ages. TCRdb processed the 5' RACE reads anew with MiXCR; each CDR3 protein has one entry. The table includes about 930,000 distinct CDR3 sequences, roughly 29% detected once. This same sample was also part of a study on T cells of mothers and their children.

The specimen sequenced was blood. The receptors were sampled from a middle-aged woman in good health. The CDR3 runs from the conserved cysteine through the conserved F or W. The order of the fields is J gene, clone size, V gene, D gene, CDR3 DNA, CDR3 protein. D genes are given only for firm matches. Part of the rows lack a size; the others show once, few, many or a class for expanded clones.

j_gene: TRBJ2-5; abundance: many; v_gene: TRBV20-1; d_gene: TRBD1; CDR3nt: TGCAGTGCTAGTCCCGGACAGGCCGGAGAGACCCAGTACTTC; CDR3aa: CSASPGQAGETQYF
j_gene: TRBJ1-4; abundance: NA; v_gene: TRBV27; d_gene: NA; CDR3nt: TGTGCCAGCAGTTTAGCCTCTACAGGGAGTGAAAAACTGTTTTTT; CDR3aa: CASSLASTGSEKLFF
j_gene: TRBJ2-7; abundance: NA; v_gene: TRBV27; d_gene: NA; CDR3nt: TGTGCCAGCAGTCCGGGGGCCCCGGGCTACGAGCAGTACTTC; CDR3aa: CASSPGAPGYEQYF
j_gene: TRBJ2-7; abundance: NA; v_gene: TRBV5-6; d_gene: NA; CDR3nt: TGTGCCAGCAGCTTGGCGACAGGCCTTCTCCTTAGCTCCTACGAGCAGTACTTC; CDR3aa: CASSLATGLLLSSYEQYF
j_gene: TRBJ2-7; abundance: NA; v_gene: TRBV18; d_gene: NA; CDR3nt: TGTGCCAGCTCAGTGGACATTCGGGAGCAGTACTTC; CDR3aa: CASSVDIREQYF
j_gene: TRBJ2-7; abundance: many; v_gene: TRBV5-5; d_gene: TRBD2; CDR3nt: TGTGCCAGCAGCTCCGGGGCCACTAGCGCCGCCTACGAGCAGTACTTC; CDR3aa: CASSSGATSAAYEQYF
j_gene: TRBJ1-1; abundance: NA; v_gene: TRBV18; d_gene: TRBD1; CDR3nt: TGTACCAGCTCACTAGGACAGGGGCAAACAATGAACACTGAAGCTTTCTTT; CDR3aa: CTSSLGQGQTMNTEAFF
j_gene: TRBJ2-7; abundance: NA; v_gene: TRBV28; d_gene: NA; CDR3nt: TGTGCCAGCAGTTTAAAAAGCGTTGCCTACGAGCAGTACTTC; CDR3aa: CASSLKSVAYEQYF
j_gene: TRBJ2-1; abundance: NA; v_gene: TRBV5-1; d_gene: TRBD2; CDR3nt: TGCGCCAGCAGCTTGGAGGTGGTAGCGGGGAGTAATGAGCAGTTCTTC; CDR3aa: CASSLEVVAGSNEQFF
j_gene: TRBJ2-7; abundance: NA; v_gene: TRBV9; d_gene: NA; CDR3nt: TGTGCCAGCAGCCCCGACCCCGCGTTGTACGAGCAGTACTTC; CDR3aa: CASSPDPALYEQYF
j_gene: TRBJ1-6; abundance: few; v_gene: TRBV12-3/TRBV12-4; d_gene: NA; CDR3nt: TGTGCCAGCAGTCCCCTAGGGGGAACCAATTCACCCCTCCACTTT; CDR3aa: CASSPLGGTNSPLHF
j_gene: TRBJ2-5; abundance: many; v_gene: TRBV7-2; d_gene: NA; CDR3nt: TGTGCCAGCAGCTTATCGGGCCTCCGGGAGACCCAGTACTTC; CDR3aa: CASSLSGLRETQYF
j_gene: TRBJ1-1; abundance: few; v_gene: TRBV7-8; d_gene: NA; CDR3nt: TGTGCCAGCAGCTCACCTACCGGGACATCATATGTGAACACTGAAGCTTTCTTT; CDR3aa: CASSSPTGTSYVNTEAFF
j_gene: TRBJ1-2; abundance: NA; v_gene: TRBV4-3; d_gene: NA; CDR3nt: TGCGCCAGCAGCCAAGGGAGGGTCCCCCAGGGTCAGGGCTACACCTTC; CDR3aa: CASSQGRVPQGQGYTF
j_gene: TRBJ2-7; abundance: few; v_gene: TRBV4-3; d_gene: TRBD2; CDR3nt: TGCGCCAGCAGCCAAGAAGTACTAGCGGGACCCTACGAGCAGTACTTC; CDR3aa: CASSQEVLAGPYEQYF
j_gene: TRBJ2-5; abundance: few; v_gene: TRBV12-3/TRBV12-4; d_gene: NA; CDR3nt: TGTGCCAGCAGTTTAGCGCTCCCGGGACAACAAGAGACCCAGTACTTC; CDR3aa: CASSLALPGQQETQYF
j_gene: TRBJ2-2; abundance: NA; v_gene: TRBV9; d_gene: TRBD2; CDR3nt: TGTGCCAGCAGCCCAGGACTAGCGGGGGACTCCAACACCGGGGAGCTGTTTTTT; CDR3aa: CASSPGLAGDSNTGELFF
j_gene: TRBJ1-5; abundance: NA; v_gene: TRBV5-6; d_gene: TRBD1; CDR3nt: TGTGCCAGCAGCGGCAAGGGACAGGGCAATCAGCCCCAGCATTTT; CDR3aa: CASSGKGQGNQPQHF
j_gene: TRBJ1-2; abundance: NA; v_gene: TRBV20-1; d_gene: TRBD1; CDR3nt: TGCAGTGCTAGCCTCAACCGGGACAGGGAAGGTGGCTACACCTTC; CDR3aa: CSASLNRDREGGYTF
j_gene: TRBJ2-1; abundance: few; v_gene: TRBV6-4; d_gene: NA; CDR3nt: TGTGCCAGCAGTAGCGGCTACGAGCAGTTCTTC; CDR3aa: CASSSGYEQFF
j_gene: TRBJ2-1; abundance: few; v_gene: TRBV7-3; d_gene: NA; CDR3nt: TGTGCCAGCAGCAACCCCTCCTACAATGAGCAGTTCTTC; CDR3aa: CASSNPSYNEQFF
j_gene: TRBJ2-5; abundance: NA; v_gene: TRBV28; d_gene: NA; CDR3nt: TGTGCCAGCAGTCCCCTCATGCCCCAAGGGACCCAGTACTTC; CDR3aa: CASSPLMPQGTQYF
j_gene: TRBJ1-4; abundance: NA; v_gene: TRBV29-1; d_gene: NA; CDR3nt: TGCAGCGTTGAGAGACCGGGGTATGAAAAACTGTTTTTT; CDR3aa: CSVERPGYEKLFF
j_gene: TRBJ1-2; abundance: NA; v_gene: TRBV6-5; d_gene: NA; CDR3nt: TGTGCCAGCAGTATAGAAGGGGTAGGGGGTTCCAGTGGCTACACCTTC; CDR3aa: CASSIEGVGGSSGYTF
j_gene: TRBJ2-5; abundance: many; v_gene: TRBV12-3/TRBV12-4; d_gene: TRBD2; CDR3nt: TGTGCCAGCAGAACGACTAGCGGGGGAGGGACCCAGTACTTC; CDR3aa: CASRTTSGGGTQYF
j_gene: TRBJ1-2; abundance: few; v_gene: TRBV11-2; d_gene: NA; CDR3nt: TGTGCCAGCAGCTTAGATGTGGGAGGGAACTATGGCTACACCTTC; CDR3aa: CASSLDVGGNYGYTF
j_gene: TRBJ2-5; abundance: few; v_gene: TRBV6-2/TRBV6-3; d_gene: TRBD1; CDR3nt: TGTGCCAGCAGTTACGGCAGGGGGCAAGGGCAAGAGACCCAGTACTTC; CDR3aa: CASSYGRGQGQETQYF
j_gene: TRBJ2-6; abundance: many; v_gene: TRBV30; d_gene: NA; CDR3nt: TGTGCCTGGAGTTCAGGGAACTCTGGGGCCAACGTCCTGACTTTC; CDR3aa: CAWSSGNSGANVLTF
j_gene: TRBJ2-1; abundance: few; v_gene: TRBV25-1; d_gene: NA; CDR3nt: TGTGCCAGCAGTGCCGGGACATGGACCCGAAATGAGCAGTTCTTC; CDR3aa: CASSAGTWTRNEQFF
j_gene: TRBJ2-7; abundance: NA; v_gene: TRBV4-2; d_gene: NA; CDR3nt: TGTGCCAGCAGCCACGCAGACTCCTACGAGCAGTACTTC; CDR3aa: CASSHADSYEQYF
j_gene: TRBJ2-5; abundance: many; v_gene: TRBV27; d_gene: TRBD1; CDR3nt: TGTGCCAGCAGTTACCGGACAGGGCAAGAGACCCAGTACTTC; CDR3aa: CASSYRTGQETQYF
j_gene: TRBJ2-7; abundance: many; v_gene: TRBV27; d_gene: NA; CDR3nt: TGTGCCAGCAGTTTCGGCGCAGGGTACTCCTACGAGCAGTACTTC; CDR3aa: CASSFGAGYSYEQYF
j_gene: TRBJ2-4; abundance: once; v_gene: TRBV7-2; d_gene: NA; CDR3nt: TGTGCCAGCAGCTTAGGTACTAGGTTTGGAGAGCAGTACTTC; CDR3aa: CASSLGTRFGEQYF
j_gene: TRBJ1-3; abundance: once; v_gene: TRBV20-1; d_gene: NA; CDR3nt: TGCAGTGCTAGAGTACTCCCTCCCCTCGGTCCCCCGGTCCTCTCTGGAAACACCATATATTTT; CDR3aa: CSARVLPPLGPPVLSGNTIYF
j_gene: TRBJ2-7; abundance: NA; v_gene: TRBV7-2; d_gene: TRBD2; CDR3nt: TGTGCCAGCAGGAGCGGGACTACCTCCTACGAGCAGTACTTC; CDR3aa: CASRSGTTSYEQYF
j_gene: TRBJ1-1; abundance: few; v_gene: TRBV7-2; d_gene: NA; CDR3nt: TGTGCCAGCAGCCCCGTTGAATGGAGGACCGCGCCTGAAGCTTTCTTT; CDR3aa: CASSPVEWRTAPEAFF
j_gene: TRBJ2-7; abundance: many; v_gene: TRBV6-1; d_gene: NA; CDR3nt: TGTGCCAGCAGTGCCGACCCTACCTACGAGCAGTACTTC; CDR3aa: CASSADPTYEQYF
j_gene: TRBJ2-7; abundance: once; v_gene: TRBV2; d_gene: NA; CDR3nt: TGTGCCAGCACCCAGCAGGGCTACGAGCAGTACTTC; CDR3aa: CASTQQGYEQYF
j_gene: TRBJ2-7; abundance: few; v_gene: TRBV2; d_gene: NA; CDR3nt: TGTGCCAGCAGTGAAGCGTGGGCAGGAAGCCACGAGCAGTACTTC; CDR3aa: CASSEAWAGSHEQYF
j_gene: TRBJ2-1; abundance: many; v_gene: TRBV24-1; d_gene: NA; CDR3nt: TGTGCCACCAGTGACATGCGGAGAGGGGGAAGAAATGAGCAGTTCTTC; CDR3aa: CATSDMRRGGRNEQFF
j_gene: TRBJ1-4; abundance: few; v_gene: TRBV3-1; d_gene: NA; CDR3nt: TGTGCCAGCAGCCAAGATCGCGTTGAAAAACTGTTTTTT; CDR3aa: CASSQDRVEKLFF
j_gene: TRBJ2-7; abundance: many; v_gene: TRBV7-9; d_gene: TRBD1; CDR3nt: TGTGCCAGCAGCGCGGACAGGGGTCGGTACGAGCAGTACTTC; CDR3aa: CASSADRGRYEQYF
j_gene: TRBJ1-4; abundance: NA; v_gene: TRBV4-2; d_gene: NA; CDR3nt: TGTGCCAGCAGCCAAGTTCAGGGGCAGAATGAAAAACTGTTTTTT; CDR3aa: CASSQVQGQNEKLFF
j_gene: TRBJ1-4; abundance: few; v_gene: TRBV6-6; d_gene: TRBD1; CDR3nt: TGTGCCAGCAGTTACGGACAGGGGACTGAAAAACTGTTTTTT; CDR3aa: CASSYGQGTEKLFF
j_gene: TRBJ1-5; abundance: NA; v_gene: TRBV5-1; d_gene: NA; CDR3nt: TGCGCCAGCAGCTTGGACGGGGGCCGGAATCGGCCCCAGCATTTT; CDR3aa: CASSLDGGRNRPQHF